This T cell receptor (beta chain) derives from a study of T-cell memory formation after mild COVID-19. Study-wide results and caveats: Balance between CD4 and CD8 was seen in clones contracting day 15 to 85, and a CD4+ lean was seen in later expanders.

This CDR3 has 13 amino acids. CDR1 and CDR2 from the germline V gene are MGHRA and YSYEKL. Trimming pared 5 bases from V and 10 bases from J, leaving 17 bases between. Note on this clonotype: Its antigen is currently unknown.

Barcoded TCR alpha and TCR beta cDNA libraries with UMIs came from 5'RACE using constant-segment primers. TCRdb passed the 5' RACE reads through MiXCR, listing each CDR3 protein once. Among 350,000 to 450,000 distinct CDR3 sequences, 25% to 30% were seen once, and the ten largest hold about 13%. The sequencing input was PBMCs or a T cell subset sorted from them (not recorded which). This chain connects TRBV4-1 to TRBJ1-1, with unresolved D. This TCR was sampled from an adult woman who had mild COVID-19 (a few samples of this study predate the infection). Cell type and time point are not known. As DNA, the CDR3 is TGCGCCAGCAGCTCACCCCGTGTCTACGGAGCTTTCTTT. Its protein product is CASSSPRVYGAFF.